The 25 T cell receptor beta chains given below trace back to one sample, sequenced in a study of blood T cell repertoires in COVID-19. Using immunoSEQ multiplex PCR, the repertoire was profiled, and TCRdb retains in-frame clones only, with some absent. This sample has around 120,000 clones, with about 90% found just once. Sequences were obtained from peripheral blood. The source is a woman between 55 and 75 years old with COVID-19, enrolled during active disease.

The rearrangement joins TRBV5-1 to TRBJ2-2, with 13 bases identical to TRBD2. The length of the CDR3 is 15 residues. V was pared by 3 bases and J by 6 bases, with 2 bases of the junction left unmatched. Germline V lookup: CDR1 SGHRS, CDR2 YFSETQ. CDR3 DNA sequence: TGCGCCAGCAGCTCCACTAGCGGGGGGGCCGGGGAGCTGTTTTTT. Encoded protein: CASSSTSGGAGELFF.

This rearrangement joins TRBV5-1 to TRBJ2-5, with 7 nucleotides matching TRBD1. The V gene end was trimmed by 2 bases and the J gene end by 2 bases; junction bases not matched to a gene: 3. CDR1 and CDR2 (germline): SGHRS, YFSETQ. This CDR3 spans 14 amino acids. The CDR3 bases are TGCGCCAGCAGCTTACTGGGACAGCAAGAGACCCAGTACTTC. Translating gives CASSLLGQQETQYF. The variable domain in full, with the rest retrieved from reference TRBV5-1 and TRBJ2-5, is KAGVTQTPRYLIKTRGQQVTLSCSPISGHRSVSWYQQTPGQGLQFLFEYFSETQRNKGNFPGRFSGRQFSNSRSEMNVSTLELGDSALYLCASSLLGQQETQYFGPGTRLLVL.

The chain has TRBV5-1 and TRBJ2-6; D is unresolved. Germline V gene data show CDR1 as SGHRS and CDR2 as YFSETQ. Trimming removed 7 bases from V and 1 base from J, with 21 bases in between. This CDR3 is 18 amino acids long. CDR3 nucleotide sequence: TGCGCCAGCTCCTCCTATATGCCTGTGACTTCTGGGGCCAACGTCCTGACTTTC. This translates into CASSSYMPVTSGANVLTF.

The chain has TRBV5-6 and TRBJ1-2; 9 bases align to TRBD1. This CDR3 region has 14 residues. With 3 bases clipped from V and 5 bases from J, the junction kept 5 bases outside the gene matches. Looked up from germline, CDR1 is SGHDT and CDR2 is YYEEEE. The CDR3 nucleotides are TGTGCCAGCAGCTCGGGGACAGGGCGGTATGGCTACACCTTC. Amino acid sequence: CASSSGTGRYGYTF.

The chain couples TRBV5-1 to TRBJ1-1; the D gene is possibly TRBD1 (6 bases). V shed 2 bases and J shed 5 bases, with 13 bases lying between them. This CDR3 is built from 14 residues. Germline V gene sequence: CDR1 SGHRS, CDR2 YFSETQ. As DNA, the CDR3 is TGCGCCAGCAGCTTACGGACAGCGGGGACTGAAGCTTTCTTT. Its protein product is CASSLRTAGTEAFF.

In its sample, this clone was seen once. The genes are TRBV10-3 and TRBJ1-2; no clear D gene. There are 12 residues in the CDR3. V lost 2 bases, J lost 4 bases, and 5 bases lay in between. Germline V gene sequence: CDR1 ENHRY, CDR2 SYGVKD. In nucleotides, the CDR3 is TGTGCCATCAGTGAGCACGGCTATGGCTACACCTTC. Its translation is CAISEHGYGYTF.

This chain connects TRBV6-2 or TRBV6-3 to TRBJ2-7, with D unclear. Trimming pared 1 base from V and 2 bases from J, leaving 9 bases between. In germline, CDR1 is MNHEY, CDR2 SVGEGT. The CDR3 is made up of 14 amino acids. The CDR3 protein is CASSYWQSPYEQYF. The CDR3 DNA reads as TGTGCCAGCAGTTACTGGCAGTCACCCTACGAGCAGTACTTC.

This chain connects TRBV10-3 to TRBJ1-4; TRBD1 matches 10 bases. The length of the CDR3 is 16 residues. V was clipped by 2 bases and J by 8 bases; unmatched bases: 8. Looked up from germline, CDR1 is ENHRY and CDR2 is SYGVKD. The CDR3 DNA reads as TGTGCCATCAGTGAGGGACAGGGGGAAGATGGCGAAAAACTGTTTTTT. This gives the protein CAISEGQGEDGEKLFF.

This clone appeared a single time. V usage is TRBV5-1 and J usage is TRBJ1-2, with TRBD1 matching 9 bases. This CDR3 comprises 13 residues. From germline, CDR1 is SGHRS and CDR2 YFSETQ. With V trimmed by 5 bases and J by 4 bases, 3 bases remained unmatched. The CDR3 here is CASSPGQGYGYTF. The CDR3 nucleotides are TGCGCCAGCAGTCCGGGACAGGGCTATGGCTACACCTTC. Based on the CDR3 plus reference TRBV5-1 and TRBJ1-2, the full variable domain is KAGVTQTPRYLIKTRGQQVTLSCSPISGHRSVSWYQQTPGQGLQFLFEYFSETQRNKGNFPGRFSGRQFSNSRSEMNVSTLELGDSALYLCASSPGQGYGYTFGSGTRLTVV.

This clone showed up just a few times. The gene calls are TRBV6-5 and TRBJ1-1; 8 nucleotides agree with TRBD1. This CDR3 has 15 amino acids. After removal of 5 bases from V and 1 base from J, the junction contained 6 bases not matched to a gene. The germline gives CDR1 MNHEY, CDR2 SVGAGI. The CDR3 here is CASSPAGTGNTEAFF. For the CDR3, the DNA is TGTGCCAGCAGTCCAGCCGGGACAGGGAACACTGAAGCTTTCTTT.

The genes are TRBV19 and TRBJ1-4; 7 bases line up with TRBD1. Trimming cost V 6 bases and J 4 bases; bases outside gene matches: 8. The CDR3 has 15 residues. Looked up from germline, CDR1 is LNHDA and CDR2 is SQIVND (reference sequence). CDR3 sequence (DNA): TGTGCCAGTAGCGCTCGACAGGGTTATAATGAAAAACTGTTTTTT. This sequence encodes CASSARQGYNEKLFF.

The chain is built from TRBV6-5 and TRBJ1-1, with 9 nucleotides matching TRBD1. V shed 0 bases, J shed 6 bases, and the junction held 8 bases outside the gene matches. The germline V gene has CDR1 MNHEY and CDR2 SVGAGI. The CDR3 runs to 16 residues. CDR3: CASSYSMGQGTPEAFF. Written as DNA, the CDR3 is TGTGCCAGCAGTTACTCGATGGGACAGGGTACCCCTGAAGCTTTCTTT.

This chain links TRBV19 with TRBJ2-7; D not certain. Germline loops: CDR1 LNHDA, CDR2 SQIVND (reference sequence). V was clipped by 3 bases and J by 1 base, with 10 bases between them. The CDR3 loop spans 14 amino acids. The DNA of the CDR3 is TGTGCCAGTAGTATCGTACTACAATCCTACGAGCAGTACTTC. Amino acids: CASSIVLQSYEQYF.

The genes are TRBV5-4 and TRBJ2-3; D might be TRBD2 (6 bases). The germline V gene has CDR1 SGHNT and CDR2 YYREEE (reference sequence). This CDR3 has 16 amino acids. The V gene lost 0 bases and the J gene lost 0 bases, with 11 bases spanning the gap. CDR3 in amino acids: CASSLGRGSSTDTQYF. In DNA form, the CDR3 reads TGTGCCAGCAGCTTGGGGCGGGGAAGTAGCACAGATACGCAGTATTTT.

This clone was picked up one time. This chain links TRBV4-3 with TRBJ1-2, with D perhaps TRBD1 (5 bases). Trimming stripped 0 bases from V and 5 bases from J, with 10 bases between. Germline lookup yields CDR1 LGHNA and CDR2 YSLEER. CDR3 length: 14 amino acids. DNA for the CDR3: TGCGCCAGCAGCCAAGACGACAGACAGTATGGCTACACCTTC. Translating gives CASSQDDRQYGYTF.

The chain recombines TRBV6-6 with TRBJ2-7; D unresolved. Germline values: CDR1 MNHNY, CDR2 SVGAGI (reference sequence). The CDR3 extends over 13 amino acids. V lost 6 bases and J lost 2, with 11 bases in between. The CDR3 DNA follows: TGTGCCAGCAGACCAAGTCAGGCCTACGAGCAGTACTTC. Translated: CASRPSQAYEQYF.

This chain joins TRBV25-1 and TRBJ2-1; 7 bases align to TRBD1. The CDR3 consists of 13 residues. Germline trimming cut 8 bases from V and 10 bases from J; bases unmatched to any gene: 11. Germline-derived CDR1 and CDR2 are MGHDK and SYGVNS. The CDR3 sequence: CASRGTGVGEQFF. CDR3 coding DNA: TGTGCCAGCCGGGGTACAGGGGTAGGGGAGCAGTTCTTC.

This chain links TRBV15 with TRBJ2-7; D is uncertain. There are 12 residues in the CDR3. Trimming pared 0 bases from V and 4 bases from J, leaving 4 bases between. Germline CDR1 LNHNV, CDR2 YYDKDF (reference sequence). The CDR3 loop is CATSRDYYEQYF. DNA of the CDR3: TGTGCCACCAGCAGAGATTATTACGAGCAGTACTTC.

This chain links TRBV5-4 with TRBJ1-3; D is ambiguous. The V and J ends lost 4 bases and 0 bases respectively, with 20 bases between them. The CDR3 consists of 18 residues. Germline CDR1 SGHNT, CDR2 YYREEE (reference sequence). The CDR3 nucleotides are TGTGCCAGCAGCCTAGCCGGGCCAGGTCCTAGCTCTGGAAACACCATATATTTT. Translated: CASSLAGPGPSSGNTIYF.

The V call is TRBV6-5, the J call TRBJ1-5, with TRBD1 matching over 8 bases. The CDR3 length is 15 residues. CDR1 MNHEY and CDR2 SVGAGI come from the germline V gene. V shed 10 bases and J 4 bases; nucleotides not matched to a gene: 12. The CDR3, as DNA: TGTGCCACGATTCCGGGACAGGAGATTAATCAGCCCCAGCATTTT. Translating gives CATIPGQEINQPQHF.

For the CDR3, the DNA is TGCAGCGCCGACTATGGCTACACCTTC. Translated, it gives CSADYGYTF. The chain carries TRBV29-1 and TRBJ1-2; no clear D. Germline assignment: CDR1 SQVTM and CDR2 ANQGSEA. V lost 7 bases, J lost 3 bases, and 3 bases lay in between. The CDR3 totals 9 residues.

This clone was recorded a few times. The chain joins TRBV6-6 to TRBJ2-1; 7 nucleotides agree with TRBD1. V trimming: 7 bases; J trimming: 7 bases; junction bases outside the gene matches: 7. The CDR3 has 13 amino acids. Germline values: CDR1 MNHNY, CDR2 SVGAGI (reference sequence). CDR3 sequence (DNA): TGTGCCAGCAACTCTAGGGGGCAGAATGAGCAGTTCTTC. Its translation is CASNSRGQNEQFF.

The chain uses TRBV5-1 and TRBJ1-6; 9 bases are shared with TRBD1. Germline lookup yields CDR1 SGHRS and CDR2 YFSETQ. The CDR3 contains 14 residues. V gave up 7 bases and J gave up 8 bases; unmatched junction bases: 7. CDR3 sequence reads: CASWPGTGYSPLHF. As DNA, the CDR3 is TGCGCCAGCTGGCCCGGGACAGGGTATTCACCCCTCCACTTT.

The chain employs TRBV29-1 and TRBJ2-7, with 9 positions matching TRBD1. The CDR3 contains 17 residues. Germline V gene sequence: CDR1 SQVTM, CDR2 ANQGSEA. Trimming took 4 bases from V and 5 from J; bases not matched to a gene: 18. The CDR3 is CSVGLARAGQGLNEQYF. DNA of the CDR3: TGCAGCGTTGGATTGGCCCGTGCGGGACAGGGTCTAAACGAGCAGTACTTC.

The chain links TRBV28 to TRBJ1-5, with TRBD1 matching over 7 bases. The CDR3 loop spans 16 amino acids. The trim removed 7 bases at V and 0 bases at J, leaving 9 bases unmatched. Germline V gene lookup returns CDR1 MDHEN and CDR2 SYDVKM. CDR3 nucleotides: TGTGCCAGCAAAGGACAGGACCTCTATAGCAATCAGCCCCAGCATTTT. Translated, it gives CASKGQDLYSNQPQHF.